This TCR beta chain was obtained from a study of T-cell memory formation after mild COVID-19. Study-wide background: There were largely donor-specific TCR clusters. The study, taken as a whole, reports: CD4+ contracting clones were found mainly in CM and EM, and CD8+ ones in EMRA.

As to this clonotype: Its antigen is not known.

TCRdb fed the 5' RACE reads into MiXCR, producing one record per CDR3 protein. This sample carries approximately 210,000 distinct CDR3 sequences, about a sixth of them seen once, and the ten largest clones take roughly 2.3%. The junction had 5 bases not matched to a gene; V was cut back by 1 base and J by 1 base. Germline values: CDR1 LGHDT, CDR2 YNNKEL (reference sequence). This CDR3 contains 16 residues. The genes are TRBV3-1 and TRBJ2-5; 8 bases align to TRBD2. The sequenced sample consisted of PBMCs or a T cell subset sorted from them (not recorded which). The sequence derives from an adult woman who had mild COVID-19 (a few samples of this study predate the infection). Cell type and time point are not known. CDR3 loop: CASSQGLRGAQETQYF. In DNA, the CDR3 is TGTGCCAGCAGCCAAGGGTTGCGGGGGGCCCAAGAGACCCAGTACTTC.